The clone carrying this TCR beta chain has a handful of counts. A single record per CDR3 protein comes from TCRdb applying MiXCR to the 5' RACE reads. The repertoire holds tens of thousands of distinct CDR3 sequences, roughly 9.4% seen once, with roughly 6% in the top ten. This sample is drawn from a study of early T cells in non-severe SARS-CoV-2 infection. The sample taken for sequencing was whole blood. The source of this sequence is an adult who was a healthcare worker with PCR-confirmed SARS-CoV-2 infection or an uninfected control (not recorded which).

CDR3 loop: CASSVGMDGNTIYF. In DNA form, the CDR3 reads TGTGCCAGCAGCGTGGGGATGGACGGGAACACCATATATTTT. The chain employs TRBV9 and TRBJ1-3; D uncertain. CDR3 length: 14 residues. V was trimmed by 2 bases and J by 7 bases, leaving 13 bases between them. Germline assignment: CDR1 SGDLS and CDR2 YYNGEE.